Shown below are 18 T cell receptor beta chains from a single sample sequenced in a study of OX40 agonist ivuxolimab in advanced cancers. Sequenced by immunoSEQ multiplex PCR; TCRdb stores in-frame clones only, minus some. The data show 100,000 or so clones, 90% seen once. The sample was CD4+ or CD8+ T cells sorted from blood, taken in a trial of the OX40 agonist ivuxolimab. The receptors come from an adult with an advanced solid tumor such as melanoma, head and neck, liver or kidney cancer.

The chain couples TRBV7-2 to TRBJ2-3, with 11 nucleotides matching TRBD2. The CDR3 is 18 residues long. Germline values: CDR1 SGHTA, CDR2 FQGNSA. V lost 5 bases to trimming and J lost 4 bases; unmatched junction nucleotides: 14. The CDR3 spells CASSPTGLAGGGADTQYF. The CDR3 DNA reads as TGTGCCAGCAGCCCCACCGGACTAGCGGGTGGGGGTGCAGATACGCAGTATTTT.

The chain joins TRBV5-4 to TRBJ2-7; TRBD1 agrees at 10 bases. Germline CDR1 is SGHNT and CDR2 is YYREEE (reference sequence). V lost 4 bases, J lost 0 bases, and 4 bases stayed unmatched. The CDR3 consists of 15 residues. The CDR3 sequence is CASSQGQGSSYEQYF. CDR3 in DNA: TGTGCCAGCAGCCAGGGACAGGGGAGCTCCTACGAGCAGTACTTC.

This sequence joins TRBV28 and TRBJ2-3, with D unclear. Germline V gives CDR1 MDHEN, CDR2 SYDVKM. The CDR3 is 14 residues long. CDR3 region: CATLVRRATDTQYF. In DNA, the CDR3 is TGTGCTACACTGGTCCGGAGAGCCACAGATACGCAGTATTTT.

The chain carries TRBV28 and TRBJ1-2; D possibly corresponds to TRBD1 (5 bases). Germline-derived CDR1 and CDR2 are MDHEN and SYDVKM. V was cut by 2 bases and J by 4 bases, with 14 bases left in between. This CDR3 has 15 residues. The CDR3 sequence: CASSLQGHSGYGYTF. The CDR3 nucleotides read TGTGCCAGCAGTTTACAGGGCCATAGTGGCTATGGCTACACCTTC.

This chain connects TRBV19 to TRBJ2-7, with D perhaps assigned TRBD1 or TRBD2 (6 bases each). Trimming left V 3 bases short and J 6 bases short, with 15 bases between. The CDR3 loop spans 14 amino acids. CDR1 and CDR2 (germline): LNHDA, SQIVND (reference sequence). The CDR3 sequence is CASSMAGGFGEQYF. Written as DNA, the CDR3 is TGTGCCAGTAGTATGGCCGGGGGCTTCGGCGAGCAGTACTTC. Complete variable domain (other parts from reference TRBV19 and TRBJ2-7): DGGITQSPKYLFRKEGQNVTLSCEQNLNHDAMYWYRQDPGQGLRLIYYSQIVNDFQKGDIAEGYSVSREKKESFPLTVTSAQKNPTAFYLCASSMAGGFGEQYFGPGTRLTVT.

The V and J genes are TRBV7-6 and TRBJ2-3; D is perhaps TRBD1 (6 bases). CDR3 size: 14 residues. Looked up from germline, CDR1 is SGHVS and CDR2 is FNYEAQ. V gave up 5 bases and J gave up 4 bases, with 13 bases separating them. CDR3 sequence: CASSPDSWPDTQYF. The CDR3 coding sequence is TGTGCCAGCAGCCCGGACAGTTGGCCAGATACGCAGTATTTT.

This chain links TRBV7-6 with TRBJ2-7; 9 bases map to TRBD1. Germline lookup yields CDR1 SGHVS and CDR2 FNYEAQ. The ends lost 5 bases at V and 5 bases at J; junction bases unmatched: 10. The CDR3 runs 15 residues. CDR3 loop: CASSRPGTGKNEQYF. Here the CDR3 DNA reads TGTGCCAGCAGCCGGCCCGGGACAGGGAAAAACGAGCAGTACTTC.

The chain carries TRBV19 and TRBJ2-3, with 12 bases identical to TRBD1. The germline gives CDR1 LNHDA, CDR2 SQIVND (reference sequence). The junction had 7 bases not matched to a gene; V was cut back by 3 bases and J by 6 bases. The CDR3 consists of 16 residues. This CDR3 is CASSIGTGGRGDTQYF. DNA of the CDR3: TGTGCCAGTAGTATCGGGACAGGGGGCCGAGGGGATACGCAGTATTTT.

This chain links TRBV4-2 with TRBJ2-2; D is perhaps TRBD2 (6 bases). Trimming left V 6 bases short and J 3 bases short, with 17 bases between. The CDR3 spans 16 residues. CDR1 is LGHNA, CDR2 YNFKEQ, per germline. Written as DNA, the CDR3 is TGTGCCAGCAGTCCCGGGACTCGAGGTTACACCGGGGAGCTGTTTTTT. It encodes CASSPGTRGYTGELFF.

The CDR3 bases are TGTGCCAGCAGACCCCGGGTAGCGGGAGATTCTGAGCAGTTCTTC. Translating gives CASRPRVAGDSEQFF. V is TRBV6-6 and J is TRBJ2-1; 9 bases map to TRBD2. Germline V gene lookup returns CDR1 MNHNY and CDR2 SVGAGI (reference sequence). V shed 6 bases, J shed 9 bases, and the junction held 12 bases outside the gene matches. The CDR3 consists of 15 residues.

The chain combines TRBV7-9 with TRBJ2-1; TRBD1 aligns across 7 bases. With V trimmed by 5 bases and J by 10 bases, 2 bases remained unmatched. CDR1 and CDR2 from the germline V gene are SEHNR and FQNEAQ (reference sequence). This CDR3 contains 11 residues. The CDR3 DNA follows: TGTGCCAGCAGCGACAGGGTAGAGCAGTTCTTC. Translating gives CASSDRVEQFF.

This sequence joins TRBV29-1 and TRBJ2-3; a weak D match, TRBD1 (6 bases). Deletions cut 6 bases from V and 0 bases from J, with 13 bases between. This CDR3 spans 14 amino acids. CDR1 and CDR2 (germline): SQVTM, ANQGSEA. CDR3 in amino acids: CSVGGQSSTDTQYF. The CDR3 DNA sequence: TGCAGCGTCGGTGGACAGTCTAGCACAGATACGCAGTATTTT.

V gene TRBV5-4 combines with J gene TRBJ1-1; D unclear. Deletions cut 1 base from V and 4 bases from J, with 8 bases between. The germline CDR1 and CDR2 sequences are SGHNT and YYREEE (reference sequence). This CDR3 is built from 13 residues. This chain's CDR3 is CASSLREPTEAFF. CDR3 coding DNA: TGTGCCAGCAGCTTGAGGGAGCCCACTGAAGCTTTCTTT.

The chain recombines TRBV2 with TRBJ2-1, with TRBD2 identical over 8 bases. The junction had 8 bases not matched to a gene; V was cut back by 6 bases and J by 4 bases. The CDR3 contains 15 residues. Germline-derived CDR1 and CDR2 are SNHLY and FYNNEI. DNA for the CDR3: TGTGCCAGCAGGAGGGTAGCGGGGATGTACAATGAGCAGTTCTTC. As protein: CASRRVAGMYNEQFF. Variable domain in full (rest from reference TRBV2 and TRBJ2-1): EPEVTQTPSHQVTQMGQEVILRCVPISNHLYFYWYRQILGQKVEFLVSFYNNEISEKSEIFDDQFSVERPDGSNFTLKIRSTKLEDSAMYFCASRRVAGMYNEQFFGPGTRLTVL.

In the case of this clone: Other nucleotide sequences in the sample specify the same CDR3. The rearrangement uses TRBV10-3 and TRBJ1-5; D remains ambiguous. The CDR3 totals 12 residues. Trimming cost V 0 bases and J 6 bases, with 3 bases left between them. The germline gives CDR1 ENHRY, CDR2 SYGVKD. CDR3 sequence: CAISESGQPQHF. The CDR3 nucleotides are TGTGCCATCAGTGAGTCGGGTCAGCCCCAGCATTTT.

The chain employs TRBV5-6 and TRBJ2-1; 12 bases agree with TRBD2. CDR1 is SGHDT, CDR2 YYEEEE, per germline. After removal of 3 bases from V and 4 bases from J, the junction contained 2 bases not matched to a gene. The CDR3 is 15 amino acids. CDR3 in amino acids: CASSSGLAGYNEQFF. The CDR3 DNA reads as TGTGCCAGCAGCTCGGGACTAGCGGGTTACAATGAGCAGTTCTTC.

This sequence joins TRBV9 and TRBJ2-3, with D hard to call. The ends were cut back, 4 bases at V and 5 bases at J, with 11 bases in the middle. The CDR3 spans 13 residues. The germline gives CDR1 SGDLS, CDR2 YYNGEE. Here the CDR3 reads CASSLRVVDTQYF. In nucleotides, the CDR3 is TGTGCCAGCAGCCTTAGGGTGGTAGATACGCAGTATTTT.

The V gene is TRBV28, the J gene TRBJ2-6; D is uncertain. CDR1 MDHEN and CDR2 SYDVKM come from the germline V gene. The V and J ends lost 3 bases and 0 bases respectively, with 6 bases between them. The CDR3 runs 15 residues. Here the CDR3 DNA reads TGTGCCAGCAGTTTGGGTGGCTCTGGGGCCAACGTCCTGACTTTC. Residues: CASSLGGSGANVLTF.